Described below is a single T cell receptor (beta chain) sequence and its context. The table came from immunoSEQ multiplex PCR; TCRdb's copy has only in-frame clones and leaves some out. The profile covers 150,000 to 160,000 clones, with about 94% appearing a single time and 5.5% to 6% taken by the ten largest. These data come from a study of control samples from healthy donors and cancer patients. The CDR3 extends over 16 amino acids. Trimming removed 0 bases from V and 4 bases from J; junction bases left unmatched: 6. The germline V gene encodes CDR1 ENHRY and CDR2 SYGVKD. The sample taken for sequencing was blood. This chain connects TRBV10-3 to TRBJ1-2, with 9 nucleotides matching TRBD1. This sequence was found in a man aged 40-55 years in good health. The CDR3 DNA is TGTGCCATCAGTGAGTCGGGTGGGACAGGGCCCTATGGCTACACCTTC. Translation: CAISESGGTGPYGYTF.